This TCR beta chain was identified during a study of response to subunit inactivated influenza vaccine (dated by TCRdb to the late 2010s). Regarding the study in general: Deep quantitative profiling of the T cell receptor repertoire was used in the study to follow responses to a trivalent subunit inactivated influenza vaccine. Broad study findings and their caveats: The authors proposed that each seasonal influenza vaccination may bring in only a limited number of new T cells.

Preparation of the library involved RT-PCR. The instrument was an Illumina HiSeq 2500. The public reads were reprocessed in TCRdb via fastp at Q25 and MiXCR, keeping in-frame beta chains. Merged by CDR3 protein, the rows form single entries marked with the most common genes and DNA. The sample yields hundreds of thousands of distinct CDR3 sequences; more than 15% were counted once. The biggest ten clones account for more than 9% of the sample. The germline V gene sets CDR1 to MDHEN and CDR2 to SYDVKM. Compared with germline, V lacks 5 bases and J lacks 2 bases; bases without a gene match: 7. From cysteine to phenylalanine, the CDR3 is 15 amino acids long. The read is trimmed to its CDR3 DNA, 45 bases read in frame from base 1. This clonotype was observed a few times. Its antigen remains unidentified. Nothing much larger sits one base from this clone, and base qualities are not available.

The receptor was derived from a man between 45 and 60 years old who received an inactivated influenza vaccine. Donor details come from another sample of the same person, matched by shared clones. The rearrangement joined TRBV28 to TRBJ2-3; TRBD1 matches 7 bases in the middle. The specimen comprised PBMCs from blood, sampled roughly 12 days after vaccination. The CDR3 amino acid sequence is: CASSRPGQHTDTQYF. The DNA reads as follows: TGTGCCAGCAGTCGACCGGGACAGCACACAGATACGCAGTATTTT.